This section outlines one T cell receptor (beta chain) sequence together with its context. Its antigen is as yet unknown. The entry originates in a study of beta chain features in type 1 diabetes. Study-wide context: Age and gender were similar between patients and healthy donors, as were cell yields.

Study findings and constraints: Type 1 diabetes patients had fewer VDJ junction insertions and more deletions. In every one of the four CD4+ subsets, TCRB CDR3s were moderately but significantly shorter in Type 1 diabetes patients. The question of HLA type influencing TCRB rearrangement was one that remained unresolved here.

CD4+ naive, central memory, regulatory and stem cell-like memory cells were sorted via CD45RO/CCR7/CD25/CD127/CD95/CD27. TCRB transcripts that were expressed got sequenced, as all of the isolated RNA had been reverse transcribed. The data were produced by immunoSEQ multiplex PCR, yet TCRdb's version contains in-frame clones alone and is incomplete. The table lists around 650,000 clones, around 12% of them singletons, with around 0.12% in the top ten. CDR1 is SEHNR and CDR2 is FQNEAQ in the germline V gene (reference sequence). This CDR3 has 14 residues. Losses at the gene ends were 7 bases for V and 6 bases for J; bases not matched to a gene: 11.

The sequenced sample consisted of naive CD4+ T cells from blood. V usage is TRBV7-9 and J usage is TRBJ1-2; 7 bases match TRBD1. The clonotype originates from a man aged 30-40 years with type 1 diabetes. The CDR3 DNA is TGTGCCAGCACCTCGGGACAGAGCAGTAATGGCTACACCTTC. Translation: CASTSGQSSNGYTF.